Described below is a single TCR beta chain sequence and its context. Its antigen is as yet unknown. Using its own MiXCR run on the reads, TCRdb lists one record per CDR3 protein. The sample lists 600,000 to 700,000 distinct CDR3 sequences; roughly 30% were seen once. The sample belongs to a study of T cell repertoires in cytomegalovirus infection. Sample: cultured PBMCs, taken from culture after CMV antigen stimulation. The clonotype originates from a human donor in good health (CMV status not recorded). Some clones in this sample may be carry-over from other donors' samples.

The CDR3 nucleotides read TGTGCCACCGAACGACTGGTAGCGGCCCATGAGCAGTTCTTC. This gives the protein CATERLVAAHEQFF. The chain combines TRBV6-2 or TRBV6-3 with TRBJ2-1; TRBD2 is a possible D gene (6 bases). Trimming cost V 10 bases and J 8 bases, with 21 bases left between them. The CDR3 loop spans 14 amino acids. Germline V gene sequence: CDR1 MNHEY, CDR2 SVGEGT.